This note documents a single T cell receptor (beta chain) sequence. The antigen is not known. The record originates from a study of cytomegalovirus exposure and HLA in healthy donors. Study-level information: From HLA-typed donors, an early data release held tens of millions of unique TCRs. For the approximately 400 genotyped donors, roughly 81% fell within the Caucasian-associated ancestry cluster. Whole-study findings and limits: Per a prior analysis, the majority of TCR beta V segments were productive roughly 87% or roughly 30% of the time.

The PCR ran on 60 Vbeta and 13 Jbeta primers. Original processing notes: About 9.9 million of the 60 million to 90 million unique TCR beta chains counted in a later analysis were shared. Using immunoSEQ multiplex PCR, the repertoire was profiled, and TCRdb retains in-frame clones only, with some absent. V, J and clone size reflect that table, while D and trimming were determined from the DNA. There are 150,000 or so clones in the sample; 65% to 80% occur only once, and about 4.3% lies in the top ten. The receptor was derived from a young man in good health and CMV-seropositive. Sequenced: PBMCs.

The CDR3 here is CASRPTGYGTEAFF. CDR3 coding DNA: TGTGCCAGCAGGCCTACAGGGTATGGCACTGAAGCTTTCTTT. The chain has TRBV11-2 and TRBJ1-1; D perhaps matches TRBD1 (6 bases). The CDR3 has 14 residues. V lost 6 bases, J lost 4 bases, and 15 bases lay in between. Germline V lookup: CDR1 SGHAT, CDR2 FQNNGV.